This is a list of T cell receptor beta chains from one sample in a study of Ad26.COV2.S vaccination and SARS-CoV-2 variants. Clones were sequenced by immunoSEQ multiplex PCR, and TCRdb holds only the in-frame ones, with some missing. This table holds roughly 380,000 clones, about 85% found once. The starting material was peripheral blood, obtained in a trial of Ad26.COV2.S vaccine versus placebo. Source of these receptors: a person aged 18 to 65 who received the Ad26.COV2.S COVID-19 vaccine or a placebo. Both conserved end residues are part of each CDR3. D genes are given only for firm matches. Clone size is stated in some rows and not others, as once, few, many or a class when expanded.

clone_size	v_call	d_call	j_call	cdr3_aa	cdr3_nt
NA	TRBV5-1	NA	TRBJ2-7	CASKSEGEQYF	TGCGCCAGCAAGTCGGAAGGCGAGCAGTACTTC
NA	TRBV18	TRBD1	TRBJ1-1	CASSLWTGEFTEAFF	TGTGCCAGCTCACTCTGGACAGGGGAATTCACTGAAGCTTTCTTT
NA	TRBV10-3	NA	TRBJ1-4	CAIKKDGGEKLFF	TGTGCCATCAAGAAGGACGGCGGGGAAAAACTGTTTTTT
NA	TRBV10-2	NA	TRBJ2-1	CASSYAGYEQFF	TGCGCCAGCAGTTACGCAGGGTATGAGCAGTTCTTC
NA	TRBV4-3	TRBD1	TRBJ1-1	CASSHAGQGNTEAFF	TGCGCCAGCAGCCACGCCGGACAGGGGAACACTGAAGCTTTCTTT
few	TRBV3-1/TRBV3-2	NA	TRBJ1-3	CASSLLGGSGNTIYF	TGTGCCAGCAGCCTACTTGGGGGCTCTGGAAACACCATATATTTT
NA	TRBV10-2	TRBD2	TRBJ2-3	CASSEFLAGGRDTQYF	TGCGCCAGCAGTGAGTTCCTAGCGGGGGGGCGAGATACGCAGTATTTT
NA	TRBV7-9	NA	TRBJ2-1	CASSFVGAYNEQFF	TGTGCCAGCAGCTTCGTAGGGGCCTACAATGAGCAGTTCTTC
NA	TRBV10-2	NA	TRBJ2-7	CASSEYAGLSYEQYF	TGCGCCAGCAGTGAGTACGCGGGACTCTCCTACGAGCAGTACTTC
NA	TRBV10-3	NA	TRBJ1-2	CAIRVEGYYGYTF	TGTGCCATCAGGGTCGAGGGGTACTATGGCTACACCTTC
NA	TRBV7-9	NA	TRBJ2-2	CASSLHRPGELFF	TGTGCCAGCAGCTTACACAGACCCGGGGAGCTGTTTTTT
NA	TRBV5-6	TRBD1	TRBJ1-2	CASSPTGTGRSGGYTF	TGTGCCAGCAGCCCCACCGGGACAGGGAGGTCTGGCGGCTACACCTTC
NA	TRBV7-9	TRBD1	TRBJ1-6	CASSSTGQVNSPLHF	TGTGCCAGCAGCTCCACGGGACAGGTCAATTCACCCCTCCACTTT
NA	TRBV7-9	NA	TRBJ2-4	CASSLELTQYF	TGTGCCAGCAGCTTAGAACTTACACAGTACTTC
NA	TRBV15	NA	TRBJ2-3	CATSRDPGDTQYF	TGTGCCACCAGCAGAGATCCTGGGGATACGCAGTATTTT
NA	TRBV19	NA	TRBJ1-1	CASSIGMYTEAFF	TGTGCCAGTAGTATTGGGATGTACACTGAAGCTTTCTTT
NA	TRBV7-9	NA	TRBJ1-5	CASSLGSPGPQHF	TGTGCCAGCAGCTTAGGATCGCCGGGGCCCCAGCATTTT
many	TRBV9	NA	TRBJ2-2	CASSVRVGPITGELFF	TGTGCCAGCAGCGTCCGGGTAGGGCCAATCACCGGGGAGCTGTTTTTT
NA	TRBV11-2	NA	TRBJ1-4	CASSLVREKLFF	TGTGCCAGCAGCTTAGTTCGTGAAAAACTGTTTTTT
NA	TRBV2	NA	TRBJ2-1	CASTAATYNEQFF	TGTGCCAGCACAGCGGCGACGTACAATGAGCAGTTCTTC
few	TRBV12-5	NA	TRBJ1-5	CASGLWTGGEPQHF	TGTGCTAGTGGTTTGTGGACGGGCGGGGAGCCCCAGCATTTT
few	TRBV5-6	TRBD1	TRBJ2-7	CASSSGTGKYEQYF	TGTGCCAGCAGCAGCGGGACAGGGAAGTACGAGCAGTACTTC
NA	TRBV30	NA	TRBJ1-2	CAWSVERGGYTF	TGTGCCTGGAGTGTAGAAAGGGGAGGCTACACCTTC
NA	TRBV29-1	NA	TRBJ1-2	CSVKGEPNYGYTF	TGCAGCGTCAAGGGGGAGCCTAACTATGGCTACACCTTC
once	TRBV19	TRBD1	TRBJ1-5	CASEGQDRGQLAQHF	TGTGCCAGTGAAGGACAGGATAGGGGACAATTGGCCCAGCATTTT
once	TRBV5-1	TRBD1	TRBJ2-1	CASRAGSGQLNNEQFF	TGCGCCAGCAGGGCAGGGTCGGGACAGCTAAACAATGAGCAGTTCTTC
NA	TRBV7-8	NA	TRBJ2-1	CASSLVPGSAYNEQFF	TGTGCCAGCAGCTTAGTTCCTGGGAGCGCCTACAATGAGCAGTTCTTC
NA	TRBV30	NA	TRBJ2-5	CAWSVPTGAGETQYF	TGTGCCTGGAGTGTACCGACTGGGGCGGGGGAGACCCAGTACTTC
few	TRBV7-9	NA	TRBJ2-2	CASRPPFREDTGELFF	TGTGCCAGCAGACCCCCCTTCAGGGAGGACACCGGGGAGCTGTTTTTT
NA	TRBV27	NA	TRBJ2-7	CASSFGRSYEQYF	TGTGCCAGCAGTTTCGGTCGCTCCTACGAGCAGTACTTC
NA	TRBV19	TRBD2	TRBJ2-7	CASSRTSGIYEQYF	TGTGCCAGTAGCCGGACTAGCGGGATCTACGAGCAGTACTTC
few	TRBV18	NA	TRBJ2-7	CASSPSGRTAYEQYF	TGTGCCAGCTCACCAAGCGGGCGGACAGCCTACGAGCAGTACTTC
NA	TRBV7-2	NA	TRBJ1-2	CASSFGQLNSNYGYTF	TGTGCCAGCAGTTTTGGACAGCTAAATTCTAACTATGGCTACACCTTC
NA	TRBV30	NA	TRBJ2-7	CAFGQGGGEQYF	TGTGCCTTCGGCCAGGGAGGGGGGGAGCAGTACTTC
NA	TRBV11-2	TRBD1	TRBJ2-7	CASRLTGWPYEQYF	TGTGCCAGCAGACTGACAGGGTGGCCCTACGAGCAGTACTTC
once	TRBV28	NA	TRBJ1-4	CASSPTRGSSTNEKLFF	TGTGCCAGCAGCCCAACTCGGGGCAGTAGCACTAATGAAAAACTGTTTTTT